The 31 T cell receptor beta chains reported below all come from one sample, sequenced in a study of siplizumab effects on memory and regulatory T cells. Profiling relied on immunoSEQ multiplex PCR, and the TCRdb table lists in-frame clones only, not all of them. This sample carries some 97,000 clones, about 94% of them seen once, and the ten largest clones take 1% to 1.5%. Sequenced input: non-Treg CD4+ T cells sorted from blood. These receptors came from a human donor in good health.

The chain is built from TRBV25-1 and TRBJ1-3; no definite D call. Germline V lookup: CDR1 MGHDK, CDR2 SYGVNS. The CDR3 sequence is 14 residues long. The V end lost 3 bases, the J end lost 8 bases, and 14 bases lay between the germline ends. This CDR3 reads CASSDAGGPDTIYF. In DNA form, the CDR3 reads TGTGCCAGCAGTGATGCGGGAGGTCCGGACACCATATATTTT.

The J gene is TRBJ2-7, the V gene TRBV11-2; D unclear. V dropped 2 bases and J dropped 0 bases, with 8 bases sitting between them. The CDR3 runs 14 residues. In germline, CDR1 is SGHAT, CDR2 FQNNGV. The CDR3 DNA is TGTGCCAGCAGCTTACGCCTCAGCTCCTACGAGCAGTACTTC. Translated, it gives CASSLRLSSYEQYF.

The rearrangement joins TRBV15 to TRBJ2-5; TRBD1 matches at 9 bases. The DNA end is more similar to TRBJ2-7, so the J call may be wrong. The CDR3 is made up of 14 amino acids. The germline CDR1 and CDR2 sequences are LNHNV and YYDKDF (reference sequence). The CDR3 region is CATSRTGGWNEQYF. The CDR3, as DNA: TGTGCCACCAGCAGGACAGGGGGTTGGAACGAGCAGTACTTC.

This chain joins TRBV11-2 and TRBJ2-7, with TRBD2 matching over 7 bases. Germline values: CDR1 SGHAT, CDR2 FQNNGV. V lost 2 bases, J lost 7 bases, and 11 bases stayed unmatched. The CDR3 loop spans 15 amino acids. Here the CDR3 reads CASSLWSSGLGEQYF. The CDR3, as DNA: TGTGCCAGCAGCTTATGGTCTAGCGGACTTGGGGAGCAGTACTTC.

The CDR3 spells CASIKTGSYEQYF. Written as DNA, the CDR3 is TGTGCCAGCATCAAGACAGGATCCTACGAGCAGTACTTC. The chain links TRBV6-1 to TRBJ2-7; D may be TRBD1 (6 bases). Trimming shortened V by 7 bases and J by 1 base, and 11 bases separated the two germline ends. Germline values: CDR1 MNHNS, CDR2 SASEGT. This CDR3 is 13 amino acids long.

The chain joins TRBV10-2 to TRBJ1-4, with 7 bases that match TRBD1. The V gene end was trimmed by 3 bases and the J gene end by 7 bases; junction bases not matched to a gene: 17. Germline CDR1 is WSHSY and CDR2 is SAAADI. The CDR3 totals 18 residues. CDR3 nucleotide sequence: TGCGCCAGCAGTGATAACCGGTTCCGACAGGGTACAAGTGAAAAACTGTTTTTT. This encodes CASSDNRFRQGTSEKLFF.

The rearrangement uses TRBV6-5 and TRBJ1-5, with no clear D. Germline V gene sequence: CDR1 MNHEY, CDR2 SVGAGI. The CDR3 consists of 14 residues. V was shortened by 6 bases and J by 2 bases, with 11 bases between the two germline ends. CDR3 sequence: CASRPSEGNQPQHF. Here the CDR3 DNA reads TGTGCCAGCAGGCCTTCTGAGGGCAATCAGCCCCAGCATTTT.

The V gene is TRBV5-6, the J gene TRBJ1-2; tentatively, D is TRBD1 (5 bases). The CDR3 has 12 residues. V shed 4 bases and J shed 2 bases, with 6 bases lying between them. Germline V gene sequence: CDR1 SGHDT, CDR2 YYEEEE. CDR3 sequence reads: CASSRQNYGYTF. The CDR3 nucleotides are TGTGCCAGCAGCCGACAGAACTATGGCTACACCTTC.

This rearrangement joins TRBV5-8 to TRBJ2-7; TRBD1 matches at 10 bases. Trimming cost V 4 bases and J 5 bases; bases outside gene matches: 6. From germline, CDR1 is SGHTS and CDR2 YDEGEE. The CDR3 is 14 amino acids. The CDR3 here is CASSKAGTGDEQYF. The CDR3 nucleotides are TGTGCCAGCAGCAAAGCCGGGACAGGGGACGAGCAGTACTTC.

The chain uses TRBV19 and TRBJ1-1; a weak D match, TRBD1 (5 bases). V was trimmed by 4 bases and J by 0 bases, leaving 15 bases between them. CDR3 length: 16 amino acids. Per germline, CDR1 LNHDA and CDR2 SQIVND (reference sequence). The DNA for the CDR3 is TGTGCCAGTAGTAGGGCAGGGAGGGCCATGAACACTGAAGCTTTCTTT. The encoded protein is CASSRAGRAMNTEAFF.

This sequence joins TRBV25-1 and TRBJ1-2; TRBD1 aligns across 7 bases. The length of the CDR3 is 11 residues. Trimming at V came to 2 bases and at J to 13 bases, leaving 4 bases not matched to a gene. CDR1 is MGHDK, CDR2 SYGVNS, per germline. CDR3 protein: CASSETGAPTF. The CDR3 DNA reads as TGTGCCAGCAGTGAAACAGGGGCTCCCACCTTC.

V and J are TRBV5-6 and TRBJ1-6; D unresolved. The CDR3 extends over 15 amino acids. CDR1 and CDR2 from the germline V gene are SGHDT and YYEEEE. The V gene lost 0 bases and the J gene lost 6 bases, with 10 bases spanning the gap. CDR3 DNA sequence: TGTGCCAGCAGCTTGGCAGGTTCCACTAATTCACCCCTCCACTTT. Translated: CASSLAGSTNSPLHF.

V and J are TRBV5-1 and TRBJ2-3; D is unresolved. V was trimmed by 2 bases and J by 0 bases, leaving 1 base between them. The V gene's germline CDR1 is SGHRS and CDR2 YFSETQ. This CDR3 has 12 amino acids. The CDR3 loop reads CASSFSTDTQYF. CDR3 DNA sequence: TGCGCCAGCAGCTTTAGCACAGATACGCAGTATTTT.

This chain uses TRBV28 with TRBJ2-7; the D gene is possibly TRBD2 (5 bases). Germline V gene data show CDR1 as MDHEN and CDR2 as SYDVKM. V lost 3 bases, J lost 0 bases, and 18 bases lay in between. The CDR3 has 17 residues. The CDR3 bases are TGTGCCAGCAGTTTCAATAGAGGGCCTTCCAGCTCCTACGAGCAGTACTTC. Its protein is CASSFNRGPSSSYEQYF.

This clone has more than one count but fewer than ten. The chain recombines TRBV7-8 with TRBJ2-1, with a tentative D call TRBD2 (9 bases). With 5 bases removed from V and 2 bases from J, the gap between germline ends came to 16 bases. The CDR3 covers 16 residues. Germline assignment: CDR1 SGHVS and CDR2 FQNEAQ. This CDR3 reads CASSQGASGTYNEQFF. The CDR3 DNA reads as TGTGCCAGCAGCCAGGGGGCTAGCGGGACCTACAATGAGCAGTTCTTC.

The rearrangement links TRBV5-4 to TRBJ1-4, with no clear D. Germline-derived CDR1 and CDR2 are SGHNT and YYREEE (reference sequence). The CDR3 runs 16 residues. With 4 bases removed from V and 7 bases from J, the gap between germline ends came to 20 bases. The CDR3 DNA sequence: TGTGCCAGCAGCCTACGGGCGGGTAACGTAGTTGAAAAACTGTTTTTT. This encodes CASSLRAGNVVEKLFF.

This chain uses TRBV28 with TRBJ2-1, with D possibly being TRBD1 or TRBD2 (6 bases each). In germline, CDR1 is MDHEN, CDR2 SYDVKM. The CDR3 is made up of 16 amino acids. V gave up 4 bases and J gave up 5 bases, with 18 bases separating them. The CDR3 region is CASSSRGRGGNNEQFF. DNA for the CDR3: TGTGCCAGCAGTTCTCGTGGGAGAGGGGGGAACAATGAGCAGTTCTTC.

The chain uses TRBV13 and TRBJ2-2; weak D call: TRBD2 (6 bases). Trimming took 3 bases from V and 5 from J, leaving 10 bases between them. Per the germline V gene, CDR1 is PRHDT and CDR2 is FYEKMQ (reference sequence). This CDR3 region has 14 residues. The CDR3 spells CASSFGGYTGELFF. CDR3 nucleotide sequence: TGTGCCAGCAGCTTTGGGGGGTATACCGGGGAGCTGTTTTTT.

J is TRBJ1-2 and V is TRBV2, with TRBD1 as a possible D gene (6 bases). This CDR3 has 15 residues. Germline CDR1 SNHLY, CDR2 FYNNEI. Trimming cost V 4 bases and J 0 bases, with 12 bases left between them. The CDR3 region has the DNA TGTGCCAGCAGTGCGACAGGCCTAGCTAACTATGGCTACACCTTC. Translation: CASSATGLANYGYTF.

V usage is TRBV2 and J usage is TRBJ2-2; the D gene is possibly TRBD1 (5 bases). Germline V gene sequence: CDR1 SNHLY, CDR2 FYNNEI. This CDR3 comprises 15 residues. V was shortened by 5 bases and J by 4 bases, with 14 bases between the two germline ends. CDR3 bases: TGTGCCAGCAGTCTACAGGAGCTTCGCACCGGGGAGCTGTTTTTT. It yields the protein CASSLQELRTGELFF. Combining the CDR3 with reference TRBV2 and TRBJ2-2 gives the whole variable domain EPEVTQTPSHQVTQMGQEVILRCVPISNHLYFYWYRQILGQKVEFLVSFYNNEISEKSEIFDDQFSVERPDGSNFTLKIRSTKLEDSAMYFCASSLQELRTGELFFGEGSRLTVL.

This chain uses TRBV18 with TRBJ2-1, with D possibly being TRBD1 or TRBD2 (5 bases each). CDR1 is KGHSH, CDR2 LQKENI, per germline. Trimming took off 6 bases at V and 9 bases at J, with 21 bases between the two ends. The CDR3 has 15 residues. The CDR3 DNA reads TGTGCCAGCTCGTTAAACCGGGACCGCGTCAGTGAGCAGTTCTTC. Translating gives CASSLNRDRVSEQFF. The full variable domain, its missing parts supplied by reference TRBV18 and TRBJ2-1, is NAGVMQNPRHLVRRRGQEARLRCSPMKGHSHVYWYRQLPEEGLKFMVYLQKENIIDESGMPKERFSAEFPKEGPSILRIQQVVRGDSAAYFCASSLNRDRVSEQFFGPGTRLTVL.

This sequence joins TRBV21-1 and TRBJ2-5. TRBV21-1 is a recognized pseudogene. CDR3 length: 16 amino acids. The CDR3 DNA sequence: TGTGCCAGCAGCCATCGGCGGACCCAGGTCCCAGAGACCCAGTACTTC. Its translation: CASSHRRTQVPETQYF.

The chain couples TRBV4-1 to TRBJ1-2; D unresolved. Per germline, CDR1 MGHRA and CDR2 YSYEKL. The CDR3 is 14 residues long. The V gene lost 4 bases and the J gene lost 8 bases, with 17 bases spanning the gap. For the CDR3, the DNA is TGCGCCAGCAGCCTAGACGCCTTCTCGAGGGGCTACACCTTC. Translation gives CASSLDAFSRGYTF.

V usage is TRBV9 and J usage is TRBJ2-5; TRBD2 is a possible D gene (5 bases). The length of the CDR3 is 13 residues. V was trimmed by 3 bases and J by 1 base, leaving 7 bases between them. Germline lookup yields CDR1 SGDLS and CDR2 YYNGEE. CDR3 bases: TGTGCCAGCAGCGAGGGAGCCCAAGAGACCCAGTACTTC. It specifies CASSEGAQETQYF.

A single count supports this clone. The V call is TRBV6-1, the J call TRBJ2-7; 9 bases agree with TRBD2. The V and J ends lost 5 bases and 2 bases, in that order; junction bases with no gene match: 4. CDR3 length: 14 residues. Looked up from germline, CDR1 is MNHNS and CDR2 is SASEGT. The CDR3 here is CASSQTSGAYEQYF. The CDR3 nucleotides are TGTGCCAGCAGTCAGACTAGCGGAGCCTACGAGCAGTACTTC.

The rearrangement joins TRBV7-3 to TRBJ2-1; D may correspond to TRBD1 or TRBD2 (5 bases each). The ends were cut back, 4 bases at V and 0 bases at J, with 13 bases in the middle. This CDR3 spans 16 amino acids. Germline V CDR1 and CDR2: SGHTA, FQGTGA. The DNA of the CDR3 is TGTGCCAGCAGCTCCCTTTGGGACCCCTCCTACAATGAGCAGTTCTTC. Translation: CASSSLWDPSYNEQFF.

The chain recombines TRBV5-4 with TRBJ2-7; D possibly matches TRBD1 or TRBD2 (5 bases each). The V gene's germline CDR1 is SGHNT and CDR2 YYREEE (reference sequence). The CDR3 is 14 amino acids. The V end lost 3 bases, the J end lost 2 bases, and 12 bases lay between the germline ends. The CDR3 spells CASSSGATPYEQYF. The CDR3 DNA is TGTGCCAGCAGCTCCGGGGCTACCCCCTACGAGCAGTACTTC.

The chain uses TRBV5-1 and TRBJ2-1, with 9 bases that match TRBD2. Trimming removed 2 bases from V and 2 bases from J; junction bases left unmatched: 11. Looked up from germline, CDR1 is SGHRS and CDR2 is YFSETQ. The CDR3 extends over 18 amino acids. The CDR3 protein is CASSFVAGVSPTYNEQFF. The CDR3 nucleotides are TGCGCCAGCAGCTTCGTAGCGGGAGTTTCCCCGACCTACAATGAGCAGTTCTTC.

Written as DNA, the CDR3 is TGTGCCAGTAGTATGGGGGAGCGGACCTACGAGCAGTACTTC. It is translated as CASSMGERTYEQYF. The chain recombines TRBV19 with TRBJ2-7; either TRBD1 or TRBD2 may fit D (5 bases each). Germline loops: CDR1 LNHDA, CDR2 SQIVND (reference sequence). The length of the CDR3 is 14 residues. Trimming left V 3 bases short and J 2 bases short, with 11 bases between.

The V gene is TRBV5-1, the J gene TRBJ1-1, with D possibly matching TRBD1 (5 bases). The CDR3 covers 14 residues. Trimming stripped 3 bases from V and 1 base from J, with 10 bases between. Per the germline V gene, CDR1 is SGHRS and CDR2 is YFSETQ. The CDR3 sequence: CASSWGPENTEAFF. The CDR3, as DNA: TGCGCCAGCAGCTGGGGACCGGAGAACACTGAAGCTTTCTTT.

J is TRBJ1-5 and V is TRBV6-6, with unresolved D. The CDR3 is made up of 15 amino acids. The ends were cut back, 4 bases at V and 5 bases at J, with 15 bases in the middle. Germline CDR1 and CDR2: MNHNY and SVGAGI (reference sequence). CDR3: CASSSWSSEDQPQHF. The CDR3 region has the DNA TGTGCCAGCAGTTCCTGGTCGTCCGAGGATCAGCCCCAGCATTTT.